Given below is one T cell receptor (beta chain) in context. Germline lookup yields CDR1 LGHDT and CDR2 YNNKEL (reference sequence). This CDR3 region has 14 residues. V was trimmed by 4 bases and J by 5 bases, leaving 12 bases between them. Repertoires were generated with immunoSEQ multiplex PCR, while TCRdb's copy carries only in-frame clones and drops some. The sample consists of about 130,000 clones, about 86% of them appearing once. These data belong to a study of T cell responses to AZD1222 COVID-19 vaccine. The TCR originated in an adult in good health. The rearrangement links TRBV3-1 (or the pseudogene TRBV3-2) to TRBJ2-1, with D perhaps given as TRBD1 or TRBD2 (5 bases each). Sequenced material: peripheral blood, taken on day 0 of AZD1222 vaccination. DNA of the CDR3: TGTGCCAGCAGCCGCTCCGGGGACCACAATGAGCAGTTCTTC. This gives the protein CASSRSGDHNEQFF.